What follows are 19 T cell receptor beta chains derived from one specimen sequenced in a study of T-cell memory formation after mild COVID-19. TCRdb reprocessed the 5' RACE reads via MiXCR and lists one record per CDR3 protein. The sample carries around 180,000 distinct CDR3 sequences, 18% recorded once. Specimen: PBMCs or a T cell subset sorted from them (not recorded which). The receptors were gathered from a man aged 18 to 35 who had mild COVID-19 (a few samples of this study predate the infection). Cell type and time point are not known.

This clonotype appeared many times. One end of the junction is discordant with germline, which a read error may explain. This chain uses TRBV5-1 with TRBJ2-1; 7 positions agree with TRBD1. The V gene's germline CDR1 is SGHRS and CDR2 YFSETQ. This CDR3 spans 12 amino acids. This CDR3 is CASSLQGNEQFF. The CDR3 DNA reads TGTGCCAGCAGCTTACAGGGGAATGAGCAGTTCTTC. The variable domain in full, with the rest retrieved from reference TRBV5-1 and TRBJ2-1, is KAGVTQTPRYLIKTRGQQVTLSCSPISGHRSVSWYQQTPGQGLQFLFEYFSETQRNKGNFPGRFSGRQFSNSRSEMNVSTLELGDSALYLCASSLQGNEQFFGPGTRLTVL.

In this sample, this clonotype turned up a few times. This sequence joins TRBV3-1 and TRBJ1-1; D is perhaps TRBD1 (5 bases). The V gene's germline CDR1 is LGHDT and CDR2 YNNKEL (reference sequence). The CDR3 has 17 amino acids. V was pared by 4 bases and J by 5 bases, with 23 bases between. CDR3 nucleotide sequence: TGTGCCAGCAGCCGGATCTCACAGGCTTCGAGTGGGACTGAAGCTTTCTTT. Translating gives CASSRISQASSGTEAFF. The whole variable domain, remainder taken from reference TRBV3-1 and TRBJ1-1, is DTAVSQTPKYLVTQMGNDKSIKCEQNLGHDTMYWYKQDSKKFLKIMFSYNNKELIINETVPNRFSPKSPDKAHLNLHINSLELGDSAVYFCASSRISQASSGTEAFFGQGTRLTVV.

CDR3 coding DNA: TGTGCCAGCAGTGAAGCGCTTGGGACAGGGATGCGGAATACGCAGTATTTT. It yields the protein CASSEALGTGMRNTQYF. J is TRBJ2-3 and V is TRBV6-1; 9 bases align to TRBD1. Losses at the gene ends were 0 bases for V and 7 bases for J; bases not matched to a gene: 11. The CDR3 spans 17 residues. Germline V gene lookup returns CDR1 MNHNS and CDR2 SASEGT.

This clonotype was seen more than once but under ten times. V usage is TRBV10-1 and J usage is TRBJ2-7, with 7 nucleotides matching TRBD1. The germline V gene has CDR1 WNHNN and CDR2 SYGVQD (reference sequence). CDR3 size: 14 residues. The V and J ends lost 3 bases and 7 bases, in that order; junction bases with no gene match: 9. For the CDR3, the DNA is TGCGCCAGCAGTGATGGACAGGCGGGTTGGGAGCAGTACTTC. Its translation is CASSDGQAGWEQYF.

V gene TRBV20-1 combines with J gene TRBJ1-4; D gene ambiguous. V lost 1 base and J 8 bases, leaving 5 bases between the germline ends. This CDR3 comprises 11 residues. Germline loops: CDR1 DFQATT, CDR2 SNEGSKA (reference sequence). This CDR3 is CSARGEEKLFF. Written as DNA, the CDR3 is TGCAGTGCTAGAGGGGAAGAAAAACTGTTTTTT.

The rearrangement links TRBV6-1 to TRBJ2-7; no definite D call. V dropped 2 bases and J dropped 3 bases, with 5 bases sitting between them. CDR1 MNHNS and CDR2 SASEGT come from the germline V gene. The CDR3 runs to 12 residues. The chain's CDR3 is CASSELSYEQYF. The CDR3, as DNA: TGTGCCAGCAGTGAACTCAGCTACGAGCAGTACTTC.

The chain has TRBV14 and TRBJ1-6; D gene uncertain. The germline V and J ends were trimmed by 4 bases and 10 bases, with 17 bases remaining between them. The CDR3 loop spans 15 amino acids. Germline V CDR1 and CDR2: SGHDN, FVKESK. The CDR3: CASSLHSDWASPLHF. The CDR3 DNA is TGTGCCAGCAGCCTCCACTCGGATTGGGCCTCACCCCTCCACTTT.

The gene calls are TRBV10-2 and TRBJ1-2, with 7 bases aligning to TRBD1. CDR3 length: 13 amino acids. The V gene's germline CDR1 is WSHSY and CDR2 SAAADI. Trimming cost V 2 bases and J 8 bases; bases outside gene matches: 5. The CDR3 protein is CASSERQGHGYTF. The CDR3 DNA sequence: TGCGCCAGCAGTGAGAGACAGGGACACGGCTACACCTTC.

Note on this clonotype: One end of the junction varies from germline; a read error may be responsible. The chain is built from TRBV4-3 and TRBJ1-5, with D unclear. The CDR3 runs to 16 residues. Germline V gives CDR1 LGHNA, CDR2 YSLEER. CDR3 sequence (DNA): TGCGCCAGCAGCCAAGTCGGGAGGGAGGGCAATAAGCCCCAGCATTTT. It yields the protein CASSQVGREGNKPQHF.

This clonotype was recorded a few times. This chain uses TRBV5-1 with TRBJ2-2, with D perhaps matching TRBD1 or TRBD2 (5 bases each). The germline V gene encodes CDR1 SGHRS and CDR2 YFSETQ. This CDR3 has 17 residues. Trimming stripped 4 bases from V and 1 base from J, with 17 bases between. CDR3 residues: CASSHRPSGQNTGELFF. CDR3 coding DNA: TGCGCCAGCAGCCACCGCCCATCGGGGCAGAACACCGGGGAGCTGTTTTTT.

This clonotype was seen a handful of times. V gene TRBV20-1 combines with J gene TRBJ2-1; 11 nucleotides align to TRBD2. The germline gives CDR1 DFQATT, CDR2 SNEGSKA (reference sequence). Trimming at V came to 1 base and at J to 6 bases, leaving 2 bases not matched to a gene. The CDR3 has 14 residues. CDR3 bases: TGCAGTGCTAGAGTAGCGGGGGGGCCCAATGAGCAGTTCTTC. This translates into CSARVAGGPNEQFF.

This clonotype was observed a few times. J is TRBJ2-5 and V is TRBV7-9; 11 bases agree with TRBD2. Germline loops: CDR1 SEHNR, CDR2 FQNEAQ (reference sequence). The CDR3 length is 15 residues. Trimming at V came to 3 bases and at J to 3 bases, leaving 3 bases not matched to a gene. CDR3 coding DNA: TGTGCCAGCAGCTTTCTAGCGGGGGGTGAAGAGACCCAGTACTTC. The encoded protein is CASSFLAGGEETQYF.

This chain uses TRBV20-1 with TRBJ1-2, with D perhaps TRBD1 (5 bases). Trimming stripped 4 bases from V and 5 bases from J, with 20 bases between. The CDR3 loop spans 15 amino acids. CDR1 is DFQATT, CDR2 SNEGSKA, per germline (reference sequence). The CDR3 spells CSATRVGAGRYGYTF. CDR3 coding DNA: TGCAGTGCTACGAGGGTAGGGGCCGGGCGGTATGGCTACACCTTC.

This clonotype was found a few times. The rearrangement joins TRBV29-1 to TRBJ2-2, with D hard to call. Germline V gives CDR1 SQVTM, CDR2 ANQGSEA. V lost 7 bases, J lost 7 bases, and 16 bases lay in between. The CDR3 consists of 13 residues. CDR3 region: CSALPDTFGELFF. The CDR3 DNA reads as TGCAGCGCCTTACCCGACACCTTCGGGGAGCTGTTTTTT.

This chain links TRBV7-2 with TRBJ2-2; D is unresolved. Trimming pared 8 bases from V and 5 bases from J, leaving 9 bases between. Germline V gene data show CDR1 as SGHTA and CDR2 as FQGNSA. The CDR3 consists of 12 residues. The CDR3 DNA reads as TGTGCCAGCGGCCCTTCGACCGGGGAGCTGTTTTTT. Translated: CASGPSTGELFF.

V and J are TRBV4-3 and TRBJ2-3, with TRBD1 identical over 9 bases. Germline CDR1 and CDR2: LGHNA and YSLEER. The CDR3 is 17 amino acids. J was trimmed by 4 bases and V by 0 bases; bases with no gene match: 8. CDR3 DNA sequence: TGCGCCAGCAGCCAAGACCGTGGACAGGGGTCCTCAGATACGCAGTATTTT. This translates into CASSQDRGQGSSDTQYF.

This clonotype showed up just a few times. The genes are TRBV20-1 and TRBJ2-2; maybe TRBD2 (6 bases). V was clipped by 0 bases and J by 0 bases, with 11 bases between them. Per germline, CDR1 DFQATT and CDR2 SNEGSKA (reference sequence). The CDR3 has 16 residues. CDR3 in DNA: TGCAGTGCTAGAGAGGGCGGACTAACGAACACCGGGGAGCTGTTTTTT. This gives the protein CSAREGGLTNTGELFF.

The chain links TRBV6-2 or TRBV6-3 to TRBJ2-6; the D is unclear. Trimming left V 2 bases short and J 0 bases short, with 11 bases between. The CDR3 is 17 amino acids. Germline values: CDR1 MNHEY, CDR2 SVGEGT. DNA for the CDR3: TGTGCCAGCAGTTACCGGTTGGGTCCCTCTGGGGCCAACGTCCTGACTTTC. Encoded protein: CASSYRLGPSGANVLTF.

This clonotype was recorded a few times. The chain carries TRBV3-1 and TRBJ2-1, with 10 bases aligning to TRBD2. Germline loops: CDR1 LGHDT, CDR2 YNNKEL (reference sequence). The trim removed 4 bases at V and 7 bases at J, leaving 4 bases unmatched. This CDR3 is 14 amino acids long. The chain's CDR3 is CASSRILAGNEQFF. DNA of the CDR3: TGTGCCAGCAGCCGAATACTAGCGGGAAATGAGCAGTTCTTC.